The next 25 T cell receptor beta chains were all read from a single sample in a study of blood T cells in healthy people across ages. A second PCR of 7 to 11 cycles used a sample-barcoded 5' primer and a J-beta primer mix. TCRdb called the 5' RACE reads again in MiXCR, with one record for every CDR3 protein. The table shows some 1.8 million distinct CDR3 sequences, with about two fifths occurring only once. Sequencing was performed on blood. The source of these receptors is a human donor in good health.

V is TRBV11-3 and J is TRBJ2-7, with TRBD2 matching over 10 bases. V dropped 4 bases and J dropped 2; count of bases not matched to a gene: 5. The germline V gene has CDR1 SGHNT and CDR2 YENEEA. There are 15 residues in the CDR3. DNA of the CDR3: TGTGCCAGCAGCTCTAGCGGGGGCGTGACCTACGAGCAGTACTTC. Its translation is CASSSSGGVTYEQYF.

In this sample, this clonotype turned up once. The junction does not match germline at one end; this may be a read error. The CDR3 DNA reads TGTGCCAGCAGCTTGGGCTCTGGGGCCAACGTCCCGACTTTC. Translation gives CASSLGSGANVPTF. This chain uses TRBV5-5 with TRBJ2-6, with D possibly matching TRBD1 (5 bases). The CDR3 is 14 residues long. Germline lookup yields CDR1 SGHKS and CDR2 YYEKEE (reference sequence).

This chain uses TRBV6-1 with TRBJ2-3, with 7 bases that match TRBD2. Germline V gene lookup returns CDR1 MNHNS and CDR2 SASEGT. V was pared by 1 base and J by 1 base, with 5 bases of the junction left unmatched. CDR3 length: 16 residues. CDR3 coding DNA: TGTGCCAGCAGTGAAGAATGGGCGGGGGGCACAGATACGCAGTATTTT. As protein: CASSEEWAGGTDTQYF.

In nucleotides, the CDR3 is TGTGCCAGCAGGGACTATATGGAGGGGTACGAGCAGTACTTC. Protein product: CASRDYMEGYEQYF. This sequence joins TRBV6-5 and TRBJ2-4, with D possibly matching TRBD2 (6 bases). The J call may not be correct, given that the DNA end is closer to TRBJ2-7. CDR3 length: 14 residues. Germline CDR1 reads MNHEY; CDR2 reads SVGAGI.

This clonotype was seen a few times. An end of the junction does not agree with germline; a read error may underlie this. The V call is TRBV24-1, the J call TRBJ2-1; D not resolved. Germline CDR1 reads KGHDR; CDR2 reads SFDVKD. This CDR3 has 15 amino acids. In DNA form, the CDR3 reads TGTGCCACCAGTGGTTTGGCAGGAAAATCCCATGAGCAGTTCTTC. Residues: CATSGLAGKSHEQFF.

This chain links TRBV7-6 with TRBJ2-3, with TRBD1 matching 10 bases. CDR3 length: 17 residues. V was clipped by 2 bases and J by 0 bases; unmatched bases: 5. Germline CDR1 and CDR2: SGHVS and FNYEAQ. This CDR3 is CASSLPRTGGSTDTQYF. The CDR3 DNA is TGTGCCAGCAGCTTACCCCGGACAGGGGGGAGCACAGATACGCAGTATTTT.

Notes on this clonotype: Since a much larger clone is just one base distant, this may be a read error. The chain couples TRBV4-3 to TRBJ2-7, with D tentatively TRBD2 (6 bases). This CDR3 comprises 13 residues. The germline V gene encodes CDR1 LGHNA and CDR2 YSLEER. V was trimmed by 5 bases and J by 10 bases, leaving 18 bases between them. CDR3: CASSEGLIRNQYF. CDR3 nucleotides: TGCGCCAGCAGCGAAGGACTAATCAGGAACCAGTACTTC.

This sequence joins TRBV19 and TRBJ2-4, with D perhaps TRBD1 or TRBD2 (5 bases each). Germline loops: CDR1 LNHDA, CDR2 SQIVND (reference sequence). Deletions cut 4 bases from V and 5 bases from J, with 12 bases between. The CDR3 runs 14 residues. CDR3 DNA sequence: TGTGCCAGTAGTACGATCATGGGGGAAAACATTCAGTACTTC. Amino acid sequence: CASSTIMGENIQYF.

The CDR3 DNA is TGTGCCAGCAGTTTTGGACCCATCAATCAGCCCCAGCATTTT. Translated, it gives CASSFGPINQPQHF. The genes are TRBV12-3 or TRBV12-4 and TRBJ1-5; no definite D call. The ends were cut back, 3 bases at V and 3 bases at J, with 9 bases in the middle. The CDR3 has 14 amino acids.

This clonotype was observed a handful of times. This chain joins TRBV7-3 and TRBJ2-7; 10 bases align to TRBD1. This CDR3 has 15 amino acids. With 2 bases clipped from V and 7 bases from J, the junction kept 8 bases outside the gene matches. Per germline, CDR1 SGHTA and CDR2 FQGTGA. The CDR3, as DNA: TGTGCCAGCAGCTTAGACGGGACAGGGGTGCGGGAGCAGTACTTC. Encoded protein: CASSLDGTGVREQYF.

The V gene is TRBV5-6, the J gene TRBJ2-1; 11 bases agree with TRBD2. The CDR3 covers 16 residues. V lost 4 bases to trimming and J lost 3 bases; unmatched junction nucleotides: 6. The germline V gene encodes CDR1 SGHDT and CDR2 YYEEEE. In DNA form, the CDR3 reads TGTGCCAGCAGCCCCGCAACTAGCGGGAGCTACAATGAGCAGTTCTTC. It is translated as CASSPATSGSYNEQFF.

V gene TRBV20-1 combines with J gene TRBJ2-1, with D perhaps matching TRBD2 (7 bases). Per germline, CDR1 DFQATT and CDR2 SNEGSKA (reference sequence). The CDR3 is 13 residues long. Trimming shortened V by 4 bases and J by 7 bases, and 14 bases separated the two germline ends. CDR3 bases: TGCAGTGCTACCGGGGGGACACTAAATGAGCAGTTCTTC. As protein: CSATGGTLNEQFF.

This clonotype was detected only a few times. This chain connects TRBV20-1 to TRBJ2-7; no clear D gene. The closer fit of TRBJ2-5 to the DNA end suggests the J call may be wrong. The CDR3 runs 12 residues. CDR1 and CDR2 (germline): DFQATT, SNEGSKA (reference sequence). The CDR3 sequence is CSARGVVETQYF. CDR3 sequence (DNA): TGCAGTGCTAGAGGGGTAGTAGAGACCCAGTACTTC.

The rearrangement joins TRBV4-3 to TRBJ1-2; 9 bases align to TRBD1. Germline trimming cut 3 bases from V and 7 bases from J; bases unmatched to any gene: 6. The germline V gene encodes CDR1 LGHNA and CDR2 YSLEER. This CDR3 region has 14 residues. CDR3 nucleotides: TGCGCCAGCAGCCAGTACGGACAGGGGTCTGGCTACACCTTC. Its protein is CASSQYGQGSGYTF.

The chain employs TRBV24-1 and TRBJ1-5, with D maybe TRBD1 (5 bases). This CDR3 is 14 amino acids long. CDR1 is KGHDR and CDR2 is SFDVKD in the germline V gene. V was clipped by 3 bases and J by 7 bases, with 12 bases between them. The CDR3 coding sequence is TGTGCCACCAGTGATGGGGCCACGGCGCAGCCCCAGCATTTT. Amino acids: CATSDGATAQPQHF.

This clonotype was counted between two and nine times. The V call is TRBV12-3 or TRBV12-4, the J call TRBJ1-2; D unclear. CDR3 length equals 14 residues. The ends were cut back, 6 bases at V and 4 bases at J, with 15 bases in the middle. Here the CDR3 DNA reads TGTGCCAGCAGCCGGGGAAGAGAGGGCTATGGCTACACCTTC. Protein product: CASSRGREGYGYTF.

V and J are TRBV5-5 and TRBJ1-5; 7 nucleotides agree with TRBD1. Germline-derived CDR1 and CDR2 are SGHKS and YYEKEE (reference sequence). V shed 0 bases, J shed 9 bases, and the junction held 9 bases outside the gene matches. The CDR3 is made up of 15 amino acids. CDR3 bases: TGTGCCAGCAGCTTGGCGGGCAGGGGGAGATTGCCCCAGCATTTT. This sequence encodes CASSLAGRGRLPQHF.

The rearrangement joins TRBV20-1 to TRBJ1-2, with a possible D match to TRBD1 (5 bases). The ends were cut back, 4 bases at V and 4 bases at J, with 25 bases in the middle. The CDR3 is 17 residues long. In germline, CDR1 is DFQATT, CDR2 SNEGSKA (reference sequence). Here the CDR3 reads CSAIPRDSPGLCYGYTF. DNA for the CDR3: TGCAGTGCTATCCCCCGGGACTCCCCTGGGCTCTGCTATGGCTACACCTTC.

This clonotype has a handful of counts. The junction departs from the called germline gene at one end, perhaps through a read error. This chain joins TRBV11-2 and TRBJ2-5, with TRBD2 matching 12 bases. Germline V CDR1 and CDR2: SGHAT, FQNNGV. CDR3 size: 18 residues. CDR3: CASGLNPTSGGSRETQYF. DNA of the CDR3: TGTGCCAGCGGCTTAAACCCGACTAGCGGGGGTTCGAGAGAGACCCAGTACTTC.

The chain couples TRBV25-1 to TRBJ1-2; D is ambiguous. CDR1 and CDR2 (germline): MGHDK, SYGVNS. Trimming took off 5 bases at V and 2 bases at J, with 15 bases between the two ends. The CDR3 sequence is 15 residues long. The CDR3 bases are TGTGCCAGCAGTCTCCCCCAGGAGAAAAACTATGGCTACACCTTC. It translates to CASSLPQEKNYGYTF.

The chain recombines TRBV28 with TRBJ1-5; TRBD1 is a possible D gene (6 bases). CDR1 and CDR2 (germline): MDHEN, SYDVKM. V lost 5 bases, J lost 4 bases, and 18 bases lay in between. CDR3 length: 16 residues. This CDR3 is CASSLGWGRMNQPQHF. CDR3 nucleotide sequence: TGTGCCAGCAGTCTGGGGTGGGGGCGCATGAATCAGCCCCAGCATTTT.

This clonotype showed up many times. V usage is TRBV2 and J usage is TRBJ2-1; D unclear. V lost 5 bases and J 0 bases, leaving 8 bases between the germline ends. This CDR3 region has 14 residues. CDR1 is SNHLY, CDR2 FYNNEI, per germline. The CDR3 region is CASSRASSYNEQFF. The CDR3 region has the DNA TGTGCCAGCAGTCGGGCCAGCTCCTACAATGAGCAGTTCTTC.

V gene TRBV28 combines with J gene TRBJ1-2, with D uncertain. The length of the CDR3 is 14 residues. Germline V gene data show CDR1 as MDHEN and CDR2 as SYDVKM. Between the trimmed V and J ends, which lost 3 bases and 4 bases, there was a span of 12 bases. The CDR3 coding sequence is TGTGCCAGCAGTTTGCCGACACTAGGCTATGGCTACACCTTC. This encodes CASSLPTLGYGYTF.

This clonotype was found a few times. The CDR3 DNA reads as TGCGCCAGTTCTAGTTTTGGAGGAGGGGAGACCCAGTACTTC. Amino acid sequence: CASSSFGGGETQYF. The chain has TRBV4-1 and TRBJ2-5; D possibly corresponds to TRBD2 (6 bases). There are 14 residues in the CDR3. V was pared by 9 bases and J by 5 bases, with 19 bases between. The germline V gene has CDR1 MGHRA and CDR2 YSYEKL.

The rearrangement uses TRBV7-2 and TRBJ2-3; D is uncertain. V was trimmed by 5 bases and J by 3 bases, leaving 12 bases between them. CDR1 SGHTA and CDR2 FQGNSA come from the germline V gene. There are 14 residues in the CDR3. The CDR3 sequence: CASSIRPETDTQYF. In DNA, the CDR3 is TGTGCCAGCAGCATACGACCCGAAACAGATACGCAGTATTTT. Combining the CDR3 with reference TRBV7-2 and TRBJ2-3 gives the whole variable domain GAGVSQSPSNKVTEKGKDVELRCDPISGHTALYWYRQSLGQGLEFLIYFQGNSAPDKSGLPSDRFSAERTGGSVSTLTIQRTQQEDSAVYLCASSIRPETDTQYFGPGTRLTVL.